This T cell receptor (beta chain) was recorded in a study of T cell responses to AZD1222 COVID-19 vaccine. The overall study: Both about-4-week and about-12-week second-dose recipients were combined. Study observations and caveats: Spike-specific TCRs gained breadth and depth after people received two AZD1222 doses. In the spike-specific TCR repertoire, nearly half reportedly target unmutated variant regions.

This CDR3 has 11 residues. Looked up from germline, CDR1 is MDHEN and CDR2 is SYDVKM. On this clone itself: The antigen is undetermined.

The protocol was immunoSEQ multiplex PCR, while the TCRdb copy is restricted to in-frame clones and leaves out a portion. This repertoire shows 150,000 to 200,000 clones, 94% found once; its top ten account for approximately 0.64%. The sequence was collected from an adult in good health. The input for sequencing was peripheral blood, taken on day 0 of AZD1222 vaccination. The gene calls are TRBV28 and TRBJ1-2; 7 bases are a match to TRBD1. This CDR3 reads CATGYSYGYTF. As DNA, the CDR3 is TGTGCGACAGGGTATAGCTATGGCTACACCTTC.